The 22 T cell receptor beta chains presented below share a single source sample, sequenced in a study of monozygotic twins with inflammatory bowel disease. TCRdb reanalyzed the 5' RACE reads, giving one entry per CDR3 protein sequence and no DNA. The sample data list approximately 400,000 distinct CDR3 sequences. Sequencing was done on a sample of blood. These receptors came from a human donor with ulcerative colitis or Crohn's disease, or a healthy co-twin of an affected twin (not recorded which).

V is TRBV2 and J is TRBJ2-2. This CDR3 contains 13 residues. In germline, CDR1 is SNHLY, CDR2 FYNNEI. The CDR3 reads CASRRSNTGELFF.

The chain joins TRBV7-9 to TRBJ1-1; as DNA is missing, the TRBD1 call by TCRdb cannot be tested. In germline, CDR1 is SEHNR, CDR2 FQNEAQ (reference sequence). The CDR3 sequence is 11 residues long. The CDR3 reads CASRRDSEAFF.

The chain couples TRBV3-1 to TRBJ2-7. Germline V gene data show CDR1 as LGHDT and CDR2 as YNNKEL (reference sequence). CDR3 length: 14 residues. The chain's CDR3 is CASSQVTGPYEQYF.

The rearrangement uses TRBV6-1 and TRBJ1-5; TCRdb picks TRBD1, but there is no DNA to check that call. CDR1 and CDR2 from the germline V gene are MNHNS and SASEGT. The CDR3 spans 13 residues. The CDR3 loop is CASRQGSNQPQHF.

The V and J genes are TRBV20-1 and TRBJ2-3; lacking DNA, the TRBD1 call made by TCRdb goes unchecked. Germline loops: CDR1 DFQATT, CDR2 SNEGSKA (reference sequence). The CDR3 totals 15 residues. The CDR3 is CSARGNRGPTDTQYF.

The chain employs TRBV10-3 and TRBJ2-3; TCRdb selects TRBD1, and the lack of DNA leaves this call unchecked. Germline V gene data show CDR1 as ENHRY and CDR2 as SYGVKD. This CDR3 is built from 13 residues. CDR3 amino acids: CAIGGQGTDTQYF.

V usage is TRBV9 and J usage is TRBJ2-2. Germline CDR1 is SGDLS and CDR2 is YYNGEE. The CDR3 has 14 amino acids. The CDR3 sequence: CASSVGTTVGELFF.

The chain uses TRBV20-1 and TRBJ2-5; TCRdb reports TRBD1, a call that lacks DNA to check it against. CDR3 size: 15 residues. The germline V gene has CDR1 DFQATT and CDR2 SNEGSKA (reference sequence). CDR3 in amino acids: CSAHTGQGYQETQYF.

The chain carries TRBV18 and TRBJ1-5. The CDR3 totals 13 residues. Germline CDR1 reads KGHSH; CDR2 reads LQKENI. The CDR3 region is CASSERVNQPQHF.

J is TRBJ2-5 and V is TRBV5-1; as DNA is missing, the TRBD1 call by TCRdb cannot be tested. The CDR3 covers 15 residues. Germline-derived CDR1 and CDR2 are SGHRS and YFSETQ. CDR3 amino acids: CASSRGTEVQETQYF.

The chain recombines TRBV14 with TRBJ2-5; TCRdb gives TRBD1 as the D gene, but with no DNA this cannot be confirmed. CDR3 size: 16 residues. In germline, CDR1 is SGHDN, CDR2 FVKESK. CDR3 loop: CASSQPGQIEQETQYF.

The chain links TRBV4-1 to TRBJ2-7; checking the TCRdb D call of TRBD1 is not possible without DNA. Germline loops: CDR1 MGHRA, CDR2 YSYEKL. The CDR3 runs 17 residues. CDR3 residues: CASSHPGQGETSYEQYF.

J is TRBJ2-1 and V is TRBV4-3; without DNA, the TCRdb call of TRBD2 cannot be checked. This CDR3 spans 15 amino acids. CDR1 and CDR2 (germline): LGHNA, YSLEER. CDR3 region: CASSQRGTSGREQFF.

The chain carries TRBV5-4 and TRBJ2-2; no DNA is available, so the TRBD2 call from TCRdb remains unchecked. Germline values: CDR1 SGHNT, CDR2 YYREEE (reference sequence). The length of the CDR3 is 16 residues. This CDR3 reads CASSLKVAANTGELFF.

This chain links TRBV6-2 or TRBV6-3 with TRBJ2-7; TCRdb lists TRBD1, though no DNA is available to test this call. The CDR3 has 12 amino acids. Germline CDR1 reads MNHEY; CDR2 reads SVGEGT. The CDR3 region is CASSWGLYEQYF.

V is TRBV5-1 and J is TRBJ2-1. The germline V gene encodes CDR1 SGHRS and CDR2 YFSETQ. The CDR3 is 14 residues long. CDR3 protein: CASSLNLDSSSQFF.

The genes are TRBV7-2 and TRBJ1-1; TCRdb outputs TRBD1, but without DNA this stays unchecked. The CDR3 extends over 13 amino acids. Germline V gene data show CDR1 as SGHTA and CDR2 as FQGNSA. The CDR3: CASSSTGQVRAFF.

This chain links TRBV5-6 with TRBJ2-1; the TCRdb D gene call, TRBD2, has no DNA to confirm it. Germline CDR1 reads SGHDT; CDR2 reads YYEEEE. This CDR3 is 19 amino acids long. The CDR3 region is CASSPGPRTSGNYLNEQFF. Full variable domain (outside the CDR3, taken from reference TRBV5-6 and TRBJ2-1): DAGVTQSPTHLIKTRGQQVTLRCSPKSGHDTVSWYQQALGQGPQFIFQYYEEEERQRGNFPDRFSGHQFPNYSSELNVNALLLGDSALYLCASSPGPRTSGNYLNEQFFGPGTRLTVL.

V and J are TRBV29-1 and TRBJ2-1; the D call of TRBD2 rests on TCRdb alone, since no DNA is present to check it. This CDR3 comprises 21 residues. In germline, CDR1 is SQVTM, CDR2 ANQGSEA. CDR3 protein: CSVKLGRSTSGGFSPYNEQFF.

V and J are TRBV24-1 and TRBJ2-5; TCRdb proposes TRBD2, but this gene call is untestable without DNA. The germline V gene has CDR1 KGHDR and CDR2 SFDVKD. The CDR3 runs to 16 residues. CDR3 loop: CATSVPLDWNQETQYF.

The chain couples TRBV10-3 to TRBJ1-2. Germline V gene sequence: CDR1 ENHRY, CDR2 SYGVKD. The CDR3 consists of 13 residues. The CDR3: CAISERPAGGYTF.

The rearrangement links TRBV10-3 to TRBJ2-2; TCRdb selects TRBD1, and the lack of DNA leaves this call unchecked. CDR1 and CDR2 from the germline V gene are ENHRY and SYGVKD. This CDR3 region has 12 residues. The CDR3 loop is CAIPGVTGELFF.